This TCR beta chain is from a study of cytomegalovirus exposure and HLA in healthy donors. Study-level information: Among around 180 million T cells, an earlier analysis found 120 million or so unique TCR beta sequences.

The PCR made use of 60 Vbeta and 13 Jbeta primers. How the authors handled the data: Among the unique TCR beta chains that a later analysis counted, 70 million to 85 million in all, 10 million to 13 million were shared. The data were produced by immunoSEQ multiplex PCR, yet TCRdb's version contains in-frame clones alone and is incomplete. The D gene and trimming were derived from the DNA, and the V and J assignments and clone size from that table. The table has roughly 150,000 clones, roughly 80% seen once; the top ten hold 5.5% to 6%. CDR1 and CDR2 from the germline V gene are GTSNPN and SVGIG (reference sequence). The V end lost 4 bases, the J end lost 6 bases, and 12 bases lay between the germline ends. This CDR3 region has 13 residues.

V is TRBV30 and J is TRBJ1-4, with TRBD1 as a possible D gene (6 bases). This clonotype was sampled from a man younger than 45 in good health and CMV-seropositive. What was sequenced was PBMCs. CDR3 residues: CAWNKGVDEKLFF. The DNA of the CDR3 is TGTGCCTGGAATAAGGGGGTTGATGAAAAACTGTTTTTT.